The present T cell receptor (beta chain) was sequenced within a study of CD8 T cells in ankylosing spondylitis. This clonotype was observed a few times. Its antigen is still unknown. Study findings and constraints: Disease-linked clones reportedly showed significant enrichment in matched ankylosing spondylitis synovial fluid. Made up of eight highly homologous variants, a TCR beta motif appeared characteristic of ankylosing spondylitis blood.

Germline assignment: CDR1 DFQATT and CDR2 SNEGSKA (reference sequence). The V and J ends lost 2 bases and 8 bases respectively, with 12 bases between them. The CDR3 is 13 residues long. Preparation of TCR beta libraries was done by quantitative 5'-RACE with molecular barcodes. TCRdb itself ran the 5' RACE reads through MiXCR, one entry per CDR3 protein. The table lists fewer than 400,000 distinct CDR3 sequences, about 15% of them singletons. This TCR was sampled from a male donor with ankylosing spondylitis or in good health (not recorded which). V gene TRBV20-1 combines with J gene TRBJ1-4; a possible D gene is TRBD1 (6 bases). Input material: blood, either unsorted or a sorted T cell fraction (not recorded which). CDR3 protein: CSARLGRGEKLFF. CDR3 in DNA: TGCAGTGCTAGACTAGGGAGGGGGGAAAAACTGTTTTTT.